The next 24 T cell receptor beta chains were all read from a single sample in a study of blood T cell repertoires in COVID-19. Clones were sequenced by immunoSEQ multiplex PCR, and TCRdb holds only the in-frame ones, with some missing. The data hold fewer than 350,000 clones, with over 75% observed a single time. The sample comprised PBMCs or T cells enriched from blood (not recorded which). The source is a woman aged 25 to 39 who had recovered from COVID-19.

The chain joins TRBV4-1 to TRBJ1-1; perhaps TRBD1 as D (5 bases). The germline V and J ends were trimmed by 1 base and 10 bases, with 19 bases remaining between them. Germline CDR1 is MGHRA and CDR2 is YSYEKL. The CDR3 contains 15 residues. As DNA, the CDR3 is TGCGCCAGCAGCCAAGTAAGTACAGGCGCACGAGGAGCTTTCTTT. Amino acid sequence: CASSQVSTGARGAFF.

This clone was seen only a few times. V usage is TRBV5-6 and J usage is TRBJ1-6; 7 nucleotides line up with TRBD1. Germline assignment: CDR1 SGHDT and CDR2 YYEEEE. With V trimmed by 3 bases and J by 12 bases, 3 bases remained unmatched. This CDR3 is 12 amino acids long. The CDR3 region is CASSYQGGPLHF. The CDR3 nucleotides are TGTGCCAGCAGCTATCAGGGGGGACCCCTCCACTTT.

The chain couples TRBV18 to TRBJ2-2; D not resolved. This CDR3 is 15 amino acids long. Germline V gene lookup returns CDR1 KGHSH and CDR2 LQKENI. The V end lost 7 bases, the J end lost 1 base, and 13 bases lay between the germline ends. The CDR3 spells CASYHSSRNTGELFF. The CDR3 region has the DNA TGTGCCAGCTACCACTCGTCCCGGAACACCGGGGAGCTGTTTTTT. The full variable domain, rest sourced from reference TRBV18 and TRBJ2-2, is NAGVMQNPRHLVRRRGQEARLRCSPMKGHSHVYWYRQLPEEGLKFMVYLQKENIIDESGMPKERFSAEFPKEGPSILRIQQVVRGDSAAYFCASYHSSRNTGELFFGEGSRLTVL.

The chain uses TRBV9 and TRBJ1-2; 9 bases are a match to TRBD1. The CDR3 consists of 17 residues. Germline values: CDR1 SGDLS, CDR2 YYNGEE. Germline trimming cut 3 bases from V and 6 bases from J; bases unmatched to any gene: 15. CDR3 in amino acids: CASSANRGRTFWDGYTF. CDR3 sequence (DNA): TGTGCCAGCAGCGCAAACAGGGGGCGAACCTTTTGGGATGGCTACACCTTC.

The rearrangement joins TRBV28 to TRBJ1-3; 8 bases are shared with TRBD1. Trimming removed 7 bases from V and 8 bases from J; junction bases left unmatched: 10. CDR1 is MDHEN, CDR2 SYDVKM, per germline. This CDR3 comprises 14 residues. The CDR3 region is CASTIRTGLDTIYF. CDR3 nucleotides: TGTGCCAGCACCATAAGGACAGGGTTAGACACCATATATTTT.

The V and J genes are TRBV4-1 and TRBJ1-3, with D uncertain. V lost 1 base and J 0 bases, leaving 7 bases between the germline ends. Germline CDR1 is MGHRA and CDR2 is YSYEKL. The CDR3 is 15 amino acids. The CDR3 nucleotides read TGCGCCAGCAGCCAAGTATTCTCCTCTGGAAACACCATATATTTT. Translation gives CASSQVFSSGNTIYF.

The V and J genes are TRBV28 and TRBJ2-5; D call uncertain. Deletions cut 8 bases from V and 0 bases from J, with 10 bases between. CDR3 length equals 13 residues. The V gene's germline CDR1 is MDHEN and CDR2 SYDVKM. In DNA form, the CDR3 reads TGTGCCAGCCGGCGGCCGTACCAAGAGACCCAGTACTTC. Translated, it gives CASRRPYQETQYF. The whole variable domain, filled in from reference TRBV28 and TRBJ2-5, reads DVKVTQSSRYLVKRTGEKVFLECVQDMDHENMFWYRQDPGLGLRLIYFSYDVKMKEKGDIPEGYSVSREKKERFSLILESASTNQTSMYLCASRRPYQETQYFGPGTRLLVL.

This clone was seen once. The chain combines TRBV9 with TRBJ1-1; D is unclear. The CDR3 has 13 amino acids. V lost 0 bases, J lost 3 bases, and 6 bases lay in between. Looked up from germline, CDR1 is SGDLS and CDR2 is YYNGEE. The CDR3 loop is CASSVGQDTEAFF. CDR3 in DNA: TGTGCCAGCAGCGTAGGGCAGGACACTGAAGCTTTCTTT.

V gene TRBV5-4 combines with J gene TRBJ2-1; 9 nucleotides match TRBD2. The germline gives CDR1 SGHNT, CDR2 YYREEE (reference sequence). The CDR3 has 15 residues. Trimming removed 2 bases from V and 8 bases from J; junction bases left unmatched: 8. The CDR3 nucleotides read TGTGCCAGCAGCTTCTATAGCGGGGGAGGGCATGAGCAGTTCTTC. This translates into CASSFYSGGGHEQFF.

The chain is built from TRBV5-6 and TRBJ2-3, with a possible D match to TRBD2 (5 bases). Germline V gives CDR1 SGHDT, CDR2 YYEEEE. The CDR3 runs 15 residues. V was pared by 0 bases and J by 2 bases, with 10 bases between. CDR3 region: CASSLGGLATDTQYF. CDR3 in DNA: TGTGCCAGCAGCTTGGGAGGGCTCGCCACAGATACGCAGTATTTT.

In regard to this clone: Other DNA sequences in the sample encode the same CDR3. V gene TRBV5-1 combines with J gene TRBJ2-3, with D uncertain. CDR1 and CDR2 (germline): SGHRS, YFSETQ. Deletions cut 1 base from V and 1 base from J, with 10 bases between. This CDR3 contains 15 residues. CDR3 region: CASSLRLVGTDTQYF. In DNA, the CDR3 is TGCGCCAGCAGCTTGCGGCTAGTGGGCACAGATACGCAGTATTTT.

The chain joins TRBV28 to TRBJ2-1, with 8 positions matching TRBD2. CDR1 and CDR2 (germline): MDHEN, SYDVKM. V lost 8 bases, J lost 8 bases, and 11 bases stayed unmatched. The CDR3 extends over 14 amino acids. The CDR3 protein is CASAQAGGTDEQFF. The DNA of the CDR3 is TGTGCCAGCGCGCAGGCGGGAGGTACCGATGAGCAGTTCTTC.

V and J are TRBV7-2 and TRBJ2-7; 7 bases line up with TRBD1. V gave up 4 bases and J gave up 7 bases; unmatched junction bases: 13. The CDR3 covers 15 residues. Germline CDR1 SGHTA, CDR2 FQGNSA. The CDR3 loop is CASSSQTGWVTEQYF. For the CDR3, the DNA is TGTGCCAGCAGCTCTCAGACAGGGTGGGTAACTGAGCAGTACTTC. Combining the CDR3 with reference TRBV7-2 and TRBJ2-7 gives the whole variable domain GAGVSQSPSNKVTEKGKDVELRCDPISGHTALYWYRQSLGQGLEFLIYFQGNSAPDKSGLPSDRFSAERTGGSVSTLTIQRTQQEDSAVYLCASSSQTGWVTEQYFGPGTRLTVT.

Here the CDR3 DNA reads TGCGCCAGCAGCTTGTTAGGGCAGGGGCCTAGAGAGACCCAGTACTTC. Translation: CASSLLGQGPRETQYF. The chain joins TRBV5-1 to TRBJ2-5; D might be TRBD1 (6 bases). With 1 base removed from V and 4 bases from J, the gap between germline ends came to 17 bases. Germline V gene data show CDR1 as SGHRS and CDR2 as YFSETQ. The CDR3 covers 16 residues.

The chain links TRBV7-6 to TRBJ2-5, with 12 bases aligning to TRBD1. The CDR3 runs 15 residues. Germline V gene data show CDR1 as SGHVS and CDR2 as FNYEAQ. V gave up 11 bases and J gave up 4 bases; unmatched junction bases: 11. Here the CDR3 reads CAGNQPGQGAETQYF. CDR3 coding DNA: TGTGCCGGAAATCAACCGGGACAGGGGGCAGAGACCCAGTACTTC.

This chain joins TRBV5-5 and TRBJ1-1, with D maybe TRBD1 (5 bases). Between the trimmed V and J ends, which lost 2 bases and 3 bases, there was a span of 23 bases. The germline V gene has CDR1 SGHKS and CDR2 YYEKEE (reference sequence). The CDR3 has 18 amino acids. The CDR3 here is CASSFPSRRALTDTEAFF. Written as DNA, the CDR3 is TGTGCCAGCAGCTTCCCAAGCCGCAGGGCGCTAACGGACACTGAAGCTTTCTTT.

This chain links TRBV27 with TRBJ2-7; 9 bases match TRBD1. The germline V gene encodes CDR1 MNHEY and CDR2 SMNVEV (reference sequence). The V and J ends lost 3 bases and 2 bases, in that order; junction bases with no gene match: 11. The CDR3 is 17 amino acids. The CDR3 here is CASSFRTGEDWTYEQYF. The DNA of the CDR3 is TGTGCCAGCAGTTTCCGGACAGGGGAAGATTGGACCTACGAGCAGTACTTC.

V usage is TRBV6-6 and J usage is TRBJ1-3, with D maybe TRBD1 (6 bases). The CDR3 covers 18 residues. CDR1 is MNHNY, CDR2 SVGAGI, per germline (reference sequence). The V gene lost 5 bases and the J gene lost 0 bases, with 20 bases spanning the gap. The chain's CDR3 is CASSRRTSTGSSGNTIYF. In DNA, the CDR3 is TGTGCCAGCAGTCGACGAACCTCGACAGGAAGCTCTGGAAACACCATATATTTT.

The V call is TRBV28, the J call TRBJ1-4, with D unclear. Trimming cost V 5 bases and J 0 bases, with 7 bases left between them. Germline-derived CDR1 and CDR2 are MDHEN and SYDVKM. CDR3 length equals 14 residues. Here the CDR3 DNA reads TGTGCCAGCAGTATAAGAGCAACTAATGAAAAACTGTTTTTT. Protein sequence: CASSIRATNEKLFF.

This chain uses TRBV10-3 with TRBJ1-2; D gene uncertain. CDR3 length equals 14 residues. Trimming left V 1 base short and J 6 bases short, with 12 bases between. Germline V gives CDR1 ENHRY, CDR2 SYGVKD. As DNA, the CDR3 is TGTGCCATCAGTGAGTTGGCCAGTACGAATGGCTACACCTTC. Translated, it gives CAISELASTNGYTF.

The chain couples TRBV7-3 to TRBJ1-1; no clear D gene. The CDR3 runs to 13 residues. V shed 5 bases and J shed 0 bases, with 7 bases lying between them. Germline CDR1 is SGHTA and CDR2 is FQGTGA. The CDR3 loop reads CASSPQVNTEAFF. The CDR3 DNA reads TGTGCCAGCAGCCCGCAGGTGAACACTGAAGCTTTCTTT.

With regard to this clone: Other nucleotide sequences in the sample specify the same CDR3. The chain couples TRBV19 to TRBJ1-3; D is unresolved. The V end lost 3 bases, the J end lost 4 bases, and 7 bases lay between the germline ends. Per the germline V gene, CDR1 is LNHDA and CDR2 is SQIVND (reference sequence). The CDR3 loop spans 13 amino acids. Here the CDR3 reads CASSISGGNTIYF. CDR3 DNA: TGTGCCAGTAGTATCTCGGGGGGAAACACCATATATTTT.

This clone was seen just once. The chain has TRBV25-1 and TRBJ1-1; possible D gene TRBD1, 5 bases. The CDR3 has 13 amino acids. Germline V gives CDR1 MGHDK, CDR2 SYGVNS. V gave up 2 bases and J gave up 6 bases, with 10 bases separating them. CDR3 residues: CASSEPSRAEAFF. The DNA for the CDR3 is TGTGCCAGCAGTGAACCATCCAGGGCTGAAGCTTTCTTT.

This clone was seen only once. The genes are TRBV18 and TRBJ1-2; D is ambiguous. V was clipped by 3 bases and J by 7 bases, with 12 bases between them. This CDR3 has 13 amino acids. The germline gives CDR1 KGHSH, CDR2 LQKENI. The CDR3 DNA is TGTGCCAGCTCACCGGCAGACCGGGGTGGCTACACCTTC. As protein: CASSPADRGGYTF. The variable domain in full, completed from reference TRBV18 and TRBJ1-2, reads NAGVMQNPRHLVRRRGQEARLRCSPMKGHSHVYWYRQLPEEGLKFMVYLQKENIIDESGMPKERFSAEFPKEGPSILRIQQVVRGDSAAYFCASSPADRGGYTFGSGTRLTVV.